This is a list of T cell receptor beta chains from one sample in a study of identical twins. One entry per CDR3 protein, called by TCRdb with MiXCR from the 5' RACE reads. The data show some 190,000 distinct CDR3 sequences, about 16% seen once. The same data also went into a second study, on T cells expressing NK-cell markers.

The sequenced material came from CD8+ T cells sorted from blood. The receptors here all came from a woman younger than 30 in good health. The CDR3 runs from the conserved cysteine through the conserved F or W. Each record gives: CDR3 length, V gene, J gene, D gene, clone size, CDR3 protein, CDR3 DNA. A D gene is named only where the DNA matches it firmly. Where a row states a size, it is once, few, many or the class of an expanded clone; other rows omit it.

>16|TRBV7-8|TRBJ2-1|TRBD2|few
CASSPTPGGLYNEQFF
TGTGCCAGCAGCCCAACCCCGGGAGGTTTATACAATGAGCAGTTCTTC
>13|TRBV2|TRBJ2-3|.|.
CAGGRSFTDTQYF
TGTGCTGGCGGGCGTTCCTTCACAGATACGCAGTATTTT
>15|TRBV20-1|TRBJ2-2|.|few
CSARDRDTNTGELFF
TGCAGTGCTAGAGATAGGGACACAAACACCGGGGAGCTGTTTTTT
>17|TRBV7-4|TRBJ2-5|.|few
CASSLKAQGCCQETQYF
TGTGCCAGCAGCTTAAAGGCACAGGGATGTTGCCAAGAGACCCAGTACTTC
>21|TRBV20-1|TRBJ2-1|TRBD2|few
CSARDPRGLAGGKWSYNEQFF
TGCAGTGCTAGAGATCCCCGCGGACTAGCGGGGGGGAAATGGTCCTACAATGAGCAGTTCTTC
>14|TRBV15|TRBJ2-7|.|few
CATSSAGQNYEQYF
TGTGCCACCAGCAGCGCGGGACAGAACTACGAGCAGTACTTC
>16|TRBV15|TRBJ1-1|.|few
CATSPRGQGMNTEAFF
TGTGCCACCAGCCCCCGAGGGCAGGGAATGAACACTGAAGCTTTCTTT
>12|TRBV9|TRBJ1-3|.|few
CASSGQGNTIYF
TGTGCCAGCAGTGGTCAGGGAAACACCATATATTTT
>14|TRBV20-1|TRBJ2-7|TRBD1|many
CSAPGTGNNHEQYF
TGCAGTGCGCCCGGGACAGGGAATAACCACGAGCAGTACTTC
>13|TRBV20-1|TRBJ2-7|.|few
CRVQGQWTYEQYF
TGCAGAGTCCAAGGACAGTGGACCTACGAGCAGTACTTC
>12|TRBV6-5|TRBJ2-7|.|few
CASSPLGAEQYF
TGTGCCAGCAGTCCCCTGGGAGCCGAGCAGTACTTC
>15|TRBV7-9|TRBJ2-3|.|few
CASNLRGASTDTQYF
TGTGCCAGCAACCTTAGGGGGGCTAGCACAGATACGCAGTATTTT
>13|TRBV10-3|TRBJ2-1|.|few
CAIGDIRVDEQFF
TGTGCCATCGGGGACATTAGGGTGGATGAGCAGTTCTTC
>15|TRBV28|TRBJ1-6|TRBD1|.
CASSLYADRASPLHF
TGTGCCAGCAGTTTATACGCGGACAGGGCTTCACCCCTCCACTTT
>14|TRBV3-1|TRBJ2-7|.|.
CASENRDAEYEQYF
TGTGCCAGCGAAAACCGGGACGCAGAATATGAGCAGTACTTC
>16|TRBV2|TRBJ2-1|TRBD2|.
CASSEWASGTYNEQFF
TGTGCCAGCAGTGAATGGGCTAGCGGTACCTACAATGAGCAGTTCTTC
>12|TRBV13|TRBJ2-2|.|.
CASSPGGGELFF
TGTGCCAGCAGCCCAGGCGGCGGGGAGCTGTTTTTT
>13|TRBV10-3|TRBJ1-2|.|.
CAIIPNWGAGYTF
TGTGCCATCATCCCAAATTGGGGAGCTGGCTACACCTTC
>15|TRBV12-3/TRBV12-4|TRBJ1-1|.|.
CASSWGEGPETEAFF
TGTGCCAGCAGTTGGGGGGAAGGACCCGAGACTGAAGCTTTCTTT
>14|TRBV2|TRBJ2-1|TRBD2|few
CASSVGTGGVEQFF
TGTGCCAGCAGTGTTGGGACTGGGGGGGTTGAGCAGTTCTTC
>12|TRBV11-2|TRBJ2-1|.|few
CASSPGIYEQFF
TGTGCCAGCAGCCCCGGGATCTATGAGCAGTTCTTC
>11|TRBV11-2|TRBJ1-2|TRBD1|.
CASSLQGGDTF
TGTGCCAGCAGCTTGCAAGGGGGCGACACCTTC
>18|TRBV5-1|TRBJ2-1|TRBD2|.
CASSFGTSGLSSYNEQFF
TGCGCCAGCAGCTTCGGGACTAGCGGCCTAAGCTCCTACAATGAGCAGTTCTTC
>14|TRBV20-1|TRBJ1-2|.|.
CSARDYGLSYGYTF
TGCAGTGCTAGAGATTACGGACTGAGCTATGGCTACACCTTC
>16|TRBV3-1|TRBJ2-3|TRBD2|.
CASSQGAGPSTDTQYF
TGTGCCAGCAGCCAAGGAGCGGGACCCAGCACAGATACGCAGTATTTT
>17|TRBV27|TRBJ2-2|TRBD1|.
CASSFIAGTGLTGELFF
TGTGCCAGCAGTTTCATAGCCGGGACAGGGCTCACCGGGGAGCTGTTTTTT
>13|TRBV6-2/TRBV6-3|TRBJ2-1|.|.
CASGPPFRDEQFF
TGTGCCAGCGGCCCCCCATTTCGCGATGAGCAGTTCTTC
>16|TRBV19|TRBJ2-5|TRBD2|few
CASSSLAGGTPETQYF
TGTGCCAGTAGTTCTCTAGCGGGAGGAACGCCAGAGACCCAGTACTTC
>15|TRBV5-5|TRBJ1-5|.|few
CASNDNGNSNQPQHF
TGTGCCAGCAATGACAACGGCAATAGCAATCAGCCCCAGCATTTT
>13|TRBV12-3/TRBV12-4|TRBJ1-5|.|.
CASSISSNQPQHF
TGTGCCAGCAGTATTAGTAGCAATCAGCCCCAGCATTTT
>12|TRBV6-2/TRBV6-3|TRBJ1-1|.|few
CASSPRRTEAFF
TGTGCCAGCAGCCCCAGACGGACTGAAGCTTTCTTT
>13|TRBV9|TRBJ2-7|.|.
CASSGTPSYEQYF
TGTGCCAGCAGCGGCACCCCCTCCTACGAGCAGTACTTC
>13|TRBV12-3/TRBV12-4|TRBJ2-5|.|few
CASSPDVQETQYF
TGTGCCAGCAGTCCGGATGTTCAAGAGACCCAGTACTTC
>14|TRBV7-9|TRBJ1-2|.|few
CASSLGTTNYGYTF
TGTGCCAGCAGCTTGGGGACAACCAACTATGGCTACACCTTC
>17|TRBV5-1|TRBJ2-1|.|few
CASSLAGNAVEYNEQFF
TGCGCCAGCAGCTTAGCAGGGAATGCTGTAGAATACAATGAGCAGTTCTTC
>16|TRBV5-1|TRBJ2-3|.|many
CASSLSGPPGTDTQYF
TGCGCCAGCAGCTTGTCAGGACCCCCGGGCACAGATACGCAGTATTTT
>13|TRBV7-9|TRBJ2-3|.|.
CASSFGGGDTQYF
TGTGCCAGCAGCTTTGGCGGGGGCGATACGCAGTATTTT
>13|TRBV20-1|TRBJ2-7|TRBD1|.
CSGSGTDSYEQYF
TGCAGTGGGTCAGGGACAGACTCCTACGAGCAGTACTTC
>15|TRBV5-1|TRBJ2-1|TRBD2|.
CASTPSGGAPHEQFF
TGCGCCAGCACCCCTAGCGGGGGGGCCCCTCATGAGCAGTTCTTC
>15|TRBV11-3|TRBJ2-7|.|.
CASSLVGQGGDEQYF
TGTGCCAGCAGCTTAGTCGGGCAGGGGGGAGACGAGCAGTACTTC
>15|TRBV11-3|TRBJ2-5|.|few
CASSLPDGLKETQYF
TGTGCCAGCAGCTTACCGGACGGGCTGAAAGAGACCCAGTACTTC